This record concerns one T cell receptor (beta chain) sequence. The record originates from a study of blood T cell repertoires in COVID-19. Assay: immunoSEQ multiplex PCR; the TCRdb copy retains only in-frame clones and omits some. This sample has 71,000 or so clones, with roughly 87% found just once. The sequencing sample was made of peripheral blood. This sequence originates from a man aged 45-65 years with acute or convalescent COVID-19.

CDR3 nucleotide sequence: TGTGCCAGCAGCTGGGACAGGGGTTCCTACGAGCAGTACTTC. This gives the protein CASSWDRGSYEQYF. V usage is TRBV2 and J usage is TRBJ2-7, with 10 bases matching TRBD1. Trimming at V came to 6 bases and at J to 1 base, leaving 3 bases not matched to a gene. The CDR3 loop spans 14 amino acids. Germline CDR1 SNHLY, CDR2 FYNNEI.